Shown below are 8 T cell receptor beta chains from a single sample sequenced in a study of shared clonotypes between healthy human individuals. Assay: immunoSEQ multiplex PCR; the TCRdb copy retains only in-frame clones and omits some. Here the sample spans over a million clones, over 95% being singletons. Sequenced input: naive CD4+ T cells sorted from blood. The subset was: CD45RA+ positively selected. The origin of the receptors is a man aged 25-45 years in good health.

The chain joins TRBV7-3 to TRBJ2-6; a possible D gene is TRBD2 (5 bases). Per the germline V gene, CDR1 is SGHTA and CDR2 is FQGTGA. The CDR3 runs 18 residues. Trimming left V 3 bases short and J 6 bases short, with 21 bases between. CDR3 in amino acids: CASSFRSKGGGMANVLTF. CDR3 DNA sequence: TGTGCCAGCAGCTTCCGTTCCAAAGGAGGAGGCATGGCCAACGTCCTGACTTTC. Full variable domain (outside the CDR3, taken from reference TRBV7-3 and TRBJ2-6): GAGVSQTPSNKVTEKGKYVELRCDPISGHTALYWYRQSLGQGPEFLIYFQGTGAADDSGLPNDRFFAVRPEGSVSTLKIQRTERGDSAVYLCASSFRSKGGGMANVLTFGAGSRLTVL.

CDR3 nucleotide sequence: TGTGCCAGCAGCCGCACCTTAGCATCGGATACGCAGTATTTT. Its protein is CASSRTLASDTQYF. The chain links TRBV13 to TRBJ2-3, with D unclear. V lost 5 bases and J 6 bases, leaving 15 bases between the germline ends. CDR1 is PRHDT and CDR2 is FYEKMQ in the germline V gene (reference sequence). CDR3 length: 14 residues.

This clone was counted a single time. The chain uses TRBV29-1 and TRBJ2-2; D gene unclear. The CDR3 has 14 amino acids. Deletions cut 4 bases from V and 1 base from J, with 10 bases between. The germline gives CDR1 SQVTM, CDR2 ANQGSEA. CDR3 in DNA: TGCAGCGTTGCACCCAAGGGGAACACCGGGGAGCTGTTTTTT. It encodes CSVAPKGNTGELFF.

The rearrangement uses TRBV5-1 and TRBJ2-3; 9 bases agree with TRBD2. V gave up 4 bases and J gave up 4 bases; unmatched junction bases: 16. The CDR3 consists of 18 residues. The germline V gene has CDR1 SGHRS and CDR2 YFSETQ. The CDR3 region is CASSPGSSGSGASDTQYF. In DNA form, the CDR3 reads TGCGCCAGCAGCCCCGGGAGTAGCGGGAGCGGAGCATCAGATACGCAGTATTTT.

The chain joins TRBV7-2 to TRBJ2-1; TRBD2 matches at 8 bases. Germline lookup yields CDR1 SGHTA and CDR2 FQGNSA. V gave up 1 base and J gave up 8 bases; unmatched junction bases: 7. The CDR3 length is 15 residues. This CDR3 is CASSLGLAYGDEQFF. CDR3 DNA: TGTGCCAGCAGCTTAGGACTAGCGTACGGTGATGAGCAGTTCTTC.

The J gene is TRBJ2-1, the V gene TRBV10-1; 9 positions match TRBD1. Germline CDR1 WNHNN, CDR2 SYGVQD (reference sequence). The J segment lost 2 bases and the V segment lost 3 bases, leaving 8 bases of the junction unmatched. This CDR3 spans 17 amino acids. This CDR3 reads CASSDPAGQGTYNEQFF. CDR3 coding DNA: TGCGCCAGCAGTGACCCGGCGGGACAGGGTACCTACAATGAGCAGTTCTTC.

The genes are TRBV6-1 and TRBJ1-1; D is possibly TRBD1 (6 bases). The CDR3 totals 13 residues. The germline V gene encodes CDR1 MNHNS and CDR2 SASEGT. The ends were cut back, 7 bases at V and 7 bases at J, with 16 bases in the middle. This CDR3 is CASTGDARGEAFF. The CDR3 bases are TGTGCCAGCACAGGGGATGCACGGGGTGAAGCTTTCTTT.

The chain is built from TRBV30 and TRBJ1-5; the match to TRBD1 covers 12 bases. Trimming took 4 bases from V and 1 from J; bases not matched to a gene: 8. The CDR3 sequence is 17 residues long. Germline V lookup: CDR1 GTSNPN, CDR2 SVGIG (reference sequence). CDR3 nucleotides: TGTGCCTGGAACTCCGGGACAGGGGGCAGGAGCAATCAGCCCCAGCATTTT. Its translation: CAWNSGTGGRSNQPQHF. Complete variable domain (other parts from reference TRBV30 and TRBJ1-5): SQTIHQWPATLVQPVGSPLSLECTVEGTSNPNLYWYRQAAGRGLQLLFYSVGIGQISSEVPQNLSASRPQDRQFILSSKKLLLSDSGFYLCAWNSGTGGRSNQPQHFGDGTRLSIL.